The clone carrying this T cell receptor beta chain was counted a few times. Its target is not known. This entry is derived from a study of CD8 T cells in ankylosing spondylitis. Findings of the study overall: Seemingly characteristic of ankylosing spondylitis blood was a TCR beta motif consisting of roughly 8 highly homologous variants. From matched ankylosing spondylitis synovial fluid, disease-linked clones were reportedly recovered at significantly enriched levels.

TCRdb processed the 5' RACE reads anew with MiXCR; each CDR3 protein has one entry. The table has 150,000 to 200,000 distinct CDR3 sequences, over 15% seen once. This CDR3 is built from 12 residues. Per germline, CDR1 DFQATT and CDR2 SNEGSKA (reference sequence). The V gene lost 7 bases and the J gene lost 6 bases, with 16 bases spanning the gap. The chain links TRBV20-1 to TRBJ2-7, with D possibly matching TRBD1 (5 bases). This sequence was found in a male donor under 30 with ankylosing spondylitis or in good health (not recorded which). Sequenced input: blood, either unsorted or a sorted T cell fraction (not recorded which). The chain's CDR3 is CSDRTPMCEQYV. Written as DNA, the CDR3 is TGCAGTGACAGGACACCCATGTGCGAGCAGTACGTC.